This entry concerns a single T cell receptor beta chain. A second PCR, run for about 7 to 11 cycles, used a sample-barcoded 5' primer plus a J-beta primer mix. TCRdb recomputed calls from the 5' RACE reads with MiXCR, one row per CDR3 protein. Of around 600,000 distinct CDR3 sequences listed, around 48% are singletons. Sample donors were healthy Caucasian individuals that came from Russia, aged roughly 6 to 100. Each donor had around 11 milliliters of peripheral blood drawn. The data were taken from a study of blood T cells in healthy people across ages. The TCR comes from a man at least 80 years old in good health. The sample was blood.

Here the CDR3 reads CASSLPGTGGPTGELFF. CDR3 DNA: TGTGCCAGCAGCTTGCCGGGGACAGGGGGACCCACCGGGGAGCTGTTTTTT. This chain uses TRBV5-6 with TRBJ2-2; 11 positions match TRBD1. Looked up from germline, CDR1 is SGHDT and CDR2 is YYEEEE. V was pared by 1 base and J by 4 bases, with 6 bases of the junction left unmatched. The CDR3 consists of 17 residues.